Shown below are 30 T cell receptor beta chains from a single sample sequenced in a study of monozygotic twins with cystic fibrosis. Libraries were prepared by immunoSEQ multiplex PCR; TCRdb keeps only in-frame clonotypes and omits some of them. The sample has under 30,000 clones, approximately 90% seen once. Material for sequencing was blood. These receptors all come from a girl aged 2 to 9 with cystic fibrosis.

This chain connects TRBV30 to TRBJ2-7; 14 nucleotides match TRBD2. The CDR3 sequence is 17 residues long. From germline, CDR1 is GTSNPN and CDR2 SVGIG (reference sequence). V was clipped by 0 bases and J by 6 bases; unmatched bases: 10. In DNA form, the CDR3 reads TGTGCCTGGAGTGTACCCGGGGGACTAGCGGGGGTTGGCGAGCAGTACTTC. It yields the protein CAWSVPGGLAGVGEQYF.

The chain employs TRBV12-5 and TRBJ1-1; D remains unclear. CDR1 is LGHNT and CDR2 is FRNRAP in the germline V gene. The CDR3 runs to 15 residues. With 7 bases removed from V and 1 base from J, the gap between germline ends came to 16 bases. CDR3 sequence reads: CASAPSRAPNTEAFF. CDR3 coding DNA: TGTGCTAGTGCTCCTTCCCGGGCCCCGAACACTGAAGCTTTCTTT.

The chain recombines TRBV21-1 with TRBJ2-2; no check of the table's D call, TRBD1, against the DNA was made. TRBV21-1 is a known pseudogene. The CDR3 contains 16 residues. The CDR3 DNA reads as TGTGCCAGCAGCAAGTCTGACAGACTGAACACCGGGGAGCTGTTTTTT. This encodes CASSKSDRLNTGELFF.

V is TRBV19 and J is TRBJ1-5, with unresolved D. The CDR3 spans 14 residues. In germline, CDR1 is LNHDA, CDR2 SQIVND (reference sequence). Trimming shortened V by 1 base and J by 2 bases, and 6 bases separated the two germline ends. The CDR3 nucleotides read TGTGCCAGTAGTATAGTGGCGGGCAATCAGCCCCAGCATTTT. Translation: CASSIVAGNQPQHF.

V is TRBV29-1 and J is TRBJ1-1, with a tentative D call TRBD1 (6 bases). Germline lookup yields CDR1 SQVTM and CDR2 ANQGSEA. This CDR3 is 17 amino acids long. Trimming removed 5 bases at V and 4 bases at J, with 26 bases between. CDR3 region: CSVNGKSGGRGFTEAFF. DNA for the CDR3: TGCAGCGTTAACGGGAAAAGCGGGGGGCGCGGATTCACTGAAGCTTTCTTT.

J is TRBJ2-7 and V is TRBV7-2; the D is unclear. Per germline, CDR1 SGHTA and CDR2 FQGNSA. This CDR3 has 16 amino acids. V lost 4 bases and J 0 bases, leaving 16 bases between the germline ends. The CDR3 is CASSSDPMWSSYEQYF. CDR3 nucleotides: TGTGCCAGCAGCTCAGACCCCATGTGGAGCTCCTACGAGCAGTACTTC. The full variable domain, completed using reference TRBV7-2 and TRBJ2-7, is GAGVSQSPSNKVTEKGKDVELRCDPISGHTALYWYRQSLGQGLEFLIYFQGNSAPDKSGLPSDRFSAERTGGSVSTLTIQRTQQEDSAVYLCASSSDPMWSSYEQYFGPGTRLTVT.

The V and J genes are TRBV4-1 and TRBJ1-5; D unresolved. CDR3 length equals 14 residues. CDR1 is MGHRA and CDR2 is YSYEKL in the germline V gene. Trimming cost V 0 bases and J 0 bases, with 3 bases left between them. CDR3: CASSQDNSNQPQHF. In DNA, the CDR3 is TGCGCCAGCAGCCAAGACAATAGCAATCAGCCCCAGCATTTT.

The chain uses TRBV9 and TRBJ1-5, with TRBD1 matching over 9 bases. Germline CDR1 reads SGDLS; CDR2 reads YYNGEE. The junction had 5 bases not matched to a gene; V was cut back by 4 bases and J by 6 bases. The CDR3 is made up of 14 amino acids. The CDR3 spells CASSPGQGIQPQHF. CDR3 sequence (DNA): TGTGCCAGCAGCCCCGGACAGGGGATTCAGCCCCAGCATTTT.

This clone occurred once. The chain has TRBV7-2 and TRBJ2-3; 7 nucleotides align to TRBD2. Germline V gene sequence: CDR1 SGHTA, CDR2 FQGNSA. Losses at the gene ends were 8 bases for V and 2 bases for J; bases not matched to a gene: 10. This CDR3 is built from 15 residues. The CDR3 reads CASGRGDYYTDTQYF. The CDR3 nucleotides read TGTGCCAGCGGTCGGGGGGACTACTACACAGATACGCAGTATTTT.

The J gene is TRBJ2-7, the V gene TRBV29-1; 11 bases match TRBD1. The CDR3 runs to 13 residues. CDR1 SQVTM and CDR2 ANQGSEA come from the germline V gene. J lost 4 bases, V lost 3 bases, and 2 bases had no gene match. The CDR3 region is CSVERDRGYEQYF. The CDR3 DNA is TGCAGCGTTGAGCGGGACAGGGGGTACGAGCAGTACTTC.

This clone was seen just once. J is TRBJ1-5 and V is TRBV7-2, with 8 nucleotides matching TRBD1. This CDR3 comprises 15 residues. The V gene's germline CDR1 is SGHTA and CDR2 FQGNSA. V lost 2 bases and J lost 8; bases outside the gene matches: 8. The CDR3 DNA reads TGTGCCAGCAGCTTACACGGACAGGGCTTAGAGCCCCAGCATTTT. Translation: CASSLHGQGLEPQHF. The variable domain in full, with the rest retrieved from reference TRBV7-2 and TRBJ1-5, is GAGVSQSPSNKVTEKGKDVELRCDPISGHTALYWYRQSLGQGLEFLIYFQGNSAPDKSGLPSDRFSAERTGGSVSTLTIQRTQQEDSAVYLCASSLHGQGLEPQHFGDGTRLSIL.

The table lists this clone with a few counts. The V call is TRBV2, the J call TRBJ1-4; 9 bases are a match to TRBD1. The V gene end was trimmed by 4 bases and the J gene end by 7 bases; junction bases not matched to a gene: 4. The CDR3 totals 14 residues. Germline assignment: CDR1 SNHLY and CDR2 FYNNEI. CDR3 DNA sequence: TGTGCCAGCAGTGCGGGGGACAGGGTTGAAAAACTGTTTTTT. This sequence encodes CASSAGDRVEKLFF.

This clone was observed a single time. V is TRBV11-2 and J is TRBJ1-5, with D perhaps TRBD1 (6 bases). This CDR3 region has 18 residues. Trimming cost V 3 bases and J 2 bases, with 20 bases left between them. Germline lookup yields CDR1 SGHAT and CDR2 FQNNGV. In DNA, the CDR3 is TGTGCCAGCAGCTTCCTAGGCTCAGGGGCCGAGGGCAATCAGCCCCAGCATTTT. Its protein is CASSFLGSGAEGNQPQHF.

This clone appeared once. The genes are TRBV4-1 and TRBJ2-1; a weak D match, TRBD1 (6 bases). V shed 8 bases and J shed 2 bases, with 10 bases lying between them. This CDR3 comprises 13 residues. Germline-derived CDR1 and CDR2 are MGHRA and YSYEKL. In nucleotides, the CDR3 is TGCGCCAGCGCTCGGGACACCTACAATGAGCAGTTCTTC. Its protein product is CASARDTYNEQFF.

The chain combines TRBV7-2 with TRBJ2-7, with TRBD2 matching over 11 bases. V shed 6 bases and J 3 bases; nucleotides not matched to a gene: 1. Per germline, CDR1 SGHTA and CDR2 FQGNSA. CDR3 length: 13 amino acids. The CDR3 loop is CASRGTSGYEQYF. CDR3 nucleotide sequence: TGTGCCAGCAGAGGGACTAGCGGCTACGAGCAGTACTTC.

V gene TRBV5-1 combines with J gene TRBJ2-5; a weak D match, TRBD2 (6 bases). Trimming removed 6 bases from V and 4 bases from J, with 13 bases in between. The CDR3 is 13 amino acids. Germline-derived CDR1 and CDR2 are SGHRS and YFSETQ. CDR3 region: CASTAGRRETQYF. The CDR3, as DNA: TGCGCCAGCACGGCGGGGAGGAGAGAGACCCAGTACTTC.

In its sample, this clone was seen once. The chain employs TRBV5-4 and TRBJ1-3; D may be TRBD1 (5 bases). Germline assignment: CDR1 SGHNT and CDR2 YYREEE (reference sequence). The V gene lost 0 bases and the J gene lost 0 bases, with 13 bases spanning the gap. The CDR3 runs to 17 residues. Here the CDR3 DNA reads TGTGCCAGCAGCTTGGCAGGGCCTACGCTCTCTGGAAACACCATATATTTT. This codes for CASSLAGPTLSGNTIYF.

The chain links TRBV15 to TRBJ1-2; tentatively, D is TRBD1 (6 bases). The CDR3 contains 15 residues. Germline V gene data show CDR1 as LNHNV and CDR2 as YYDKDF (reference sequence). Trimming took 0 bases from V and 3 from J, leaving 11 bases between them. CDR3 nucleotides: TGTGCCACCAGCAGAGACGGGGGGCGCGACTATGGCTACACCTTC. It is translated as CATSRDGGRDYGYTF.

The chain combines TRBV4-1 with TRBJ1-2, with D hard to call. The CDR3 extends over 15 amino acids. Per the germline V gene, CDR1 is MGHRA and CDR2 is YSYEKL. Trimming stripped 1 base from V and 5 bases from J, with 14 bases between. The chain's CDR3 is CASSQALTMGYGYTF. CDR3 sequence (DNA): TGCGCCAGCAGCCAAGCGTTGACCATGGGATATGGCTACACCTTC.

The chain combines TRBV7-2 with TRBJ2-7; 9 positions match TRBD1. The V and J ends lost 4 bases and 2 bases, in that order; junction bases with no gene match: 6. The CDR3 is 15 amino acids. Germline loops: CDR1 SGHTA, CDR2 FQGNSA. The CDR3 DNA follows: TGTGCCAGCAGCTCCCAGGGACAGGGTCCCTACGAGCAGTACTTC. This codes for CASSSQGQGPYEQYF.

The rearrangement joins TRBV27 to TRBJ2-5; 7 nucleotides match TRBD1. Germline-derived CDR1 and CDR2 are MNHEY and SMNVEV (reference sequence). Unmatched junction bases numbered 4, after V lost 5 bases and J lost 1 base. CDR3 length: 14 residues. CDR3 nucleotide sequence: TGTGCCAGCAGTCCACAGGGGACCCAAGAGACCCAGTACTTC. It specifies CASSPQGTQETQYF.

The chain has TRBV5-6 and TRBJ2-3, with unresolved D. The germline V gene has CDR1 SGHDT and CDR2 YYEEEE. The CDR3 is made up of 15 amino acids. V was pared by 3 bases and J by 4 bases, with 15 bases between. This CDR3 reads CASSWAEFRADTQYF. The CDR3 nucleotides read TGTGCCAGCAGCTGGGCGGAGTTTCGCGCAGATACGCAGTATTTT.

This sequence joins TRBV5-6 and TRBJ1-3, with a tentative D call TRBD1 (5 bases). The CDR3 totals 14 residues. CDR1 is SGHDT, CDR2 YYEEEE, per germline. V lost 0 bases, J lost 5 bases, and 9 bases lay in between. The CDR3 loop reads CASSLVGGRNTIYF. The CDR3 DNA sequence: TGTGCCAGCAGCTTGGTGGGGGGAAGAAACACCATATATTTT.

The chain joins TRBV18 to TRBJ2-6; 10 bases map to TRBD1. Germline CDR1 reads KGHSH; CDR2 reads LQKENI. This CDR3 comprises 17 residues. V gave up 1 base and J gave up 3 bases; unmatched junction bases: 3. The CDR3 region has the DNA TGTGCCAGCTCACCACTCGGACAGGGGGGTGGGGCCAACGTCCTGACTTTC. Translating it yields CASSPLGQGGGANVLTF.

The chain is built from TRBV5-6 and TRBJ2-5; TRBD1 might be the D (7 bases). This CDR3 is 14 amino acids long. V lost 2 bases to trimming and J lost 5 bases, with 13 bases between them. The germline gives CDR1 SGHDT, CDR2 YYEEEE. The CDR3 is CASSFGQAGETQYF. The CDR3, as DNA: TGTGCCAGCAGCTTCGGACAGGCGGGGGAGACCCAGTACTTC.

This clone was picked up one time. The V and J genes are TRBV5-1 and TRBJ2-7; 8 bases line up with TRBD1. Germline trimming cut 5 bases from V and 5 bases from J; bases unmatched to any gene: 9. The CDR3 is 14 amino acids. CDR1 is SGHRS and CDR2 is YFSETQ in the germline V gene. The CDR3 here is CASRTGQGTHEQYF. The CDR3 nucleotides read TGCGCCAGCAGGACTGGACAGGGCACCCACGAGCAGTACTTC.

The rearrangement links TRBV9 to TRBJ1-5, with 7 bases that match TRBD1. Unmatched junction bases numbered 1, after V lost 3 bases and J lost 1 base. The CDR3 covers 14 residues. From germline, CDR1 is SGDLS and CDR2 YYNGEE. CDR3 bases: TGTGCCAGCAGCGCGACAGGGAGCAATCAGCCCCAGCATTTT. Amino acid sequence: CASSATGSNQPQHF.

V is TRBV6-5 and J is TRBJ1-5, with 10 bases matching TRBD1. Trimming at V came to 6 bases and at J to 4 bases, leaving 6 bases not matched to a gene. CDR3 size: 15 residues. Germline-derived CDR1 and CDR2 are MNHEY and SVGAGI. CDR3 sequence (DNA): TGTGCCAGCAGCCGCGGGACAGGGGAAAATCAGCCCCAGCATTTT. This translates into CASSRGTGENQPQHF.

This chain joins TRBV5-8 and TRBJ2-2; the match to TRBD1 covers 7 bases. Germline CDR1 and CDR2: SGHTS and YDEGEE. This CDR3 comprises 17 residues. V lost 0 bases, J lost 4 bases, and 9 bases stayed unmatched. CDR3 residues: CASSLARTGRATGELFF. For the CDR3, the DNA is TGTGCCAGCAGCTTGGCAAGGACAGGACGGGCCACCGGGGAGCTGTTTTTT.

The chain uses TRBV9 and TRBJ1-6, with a possible D match to TRBD1 (6 bases). V dropped 3 bases and J dropped 4 bases, with 11 bases sitting between them. CDR1 and CDR2 from the germline V gene are SGDLS and YYNGEE. The CDR3 length is 15 residues. The CDR3 region is CASSEDSSYNSPLHF. The CDR3 DNA sequence: TGTGCCAGCAGCGAGGACAGTTCGTATAATTCACCCCTCCACTTT. Complete variable domain (other parts from reference TRBV9 and TRBJ1-6): DSGVTQTPKHLITATGQRVTLRCSPRSGDLSVYWYQQSLDQGLQFLIQYYNGEERAKGNILERFSAQQFPDLHSELNLSSLELGDSALYFCASSEDSSYNSPLHFGNGTRLTVT.